These 13 T cell receptor beta chains share one sample of origin, sequenced in a study of OX40 agonist ivuxolimab in advanced cancers. Clones were read by immunoSEQ multiplex PCR, and TCRdb kept only the in-frame ones, dropping some. Seen here are about 120,000 clones, more than 80% observed once, and the top ten hold approximately 0.55%. The sequenced sample was CD4+ or CD8+ T cells sorted from blood, obtained in a trial of the OX40 agonist ivuxolimab. The receptors originated from an adult with an advanced solid tumor such as melanoma, head and neck, liver or kidney cancer.

V and J are TRBV28 and TRBJ2-7, with TRBD2 matching over 10 bases. The CDR3 is made up of 16 amino acids. Per the germline V gene, CDR1 is MDHEN and CDR2 is SYDVKM. Trimming at V came to 5 bases and at J to 1 base, leaving 8 bases not matched to a gene. The CDR3 DNA follows: TGTGCCAGCAGTACAACTAGCGGGATCAGGTCCTACGAGCAGTACTTC. Protein: CASSTTSGIRSYEQYF.

The chain employs TRBV10-2 and TRBJ2-1; 9 nucleotides match TRBD2. Germline CDR1 WSHSY, CDR2 SAAADI. Unmatched junction bases numbered 9, after V lost 3 bases and J lost 3 bases. This CDR3 spans 17 amino acids. The CDR3 sequence: CASSDLRGGAIYNEQFF. The CDR3 coding sequence is TGCGCCAGCAGTGACCTACGCGGGGGGGCCATCTACAATGAGCAGTTCTTC.

The rearrangement joins TRBV28 to TRBJ1-1; D not certain. The CDR3 consists of 14 residues. V lost 2 bases, J lost 4 bases, and 11 bases lay in between. Per germline, CDR1 MDHEN and CDR2 SYDVKM. CDR3 sequence (DNA): TGTGCCAGCAGTTTAGCCCAGCTGGGCACTGAAGCTTTCTTT. Translating it yields CASSLAQLGTEAFF.

This chain uses TRBV6-5 with TRBJ1-1, with 8 bases fitting TRBD1. The CDR3 length is 14 residues. Germline loops: CDR1 MNHEY, CDR2 SVGAGI. V lost 4 bases to trimming and J lost 5 bases; unmatched junction nucleotides: 6. In nucleotides, the CDR3 is TGTGCCAGCAGTTCGCAGGGGGCCTCGACTGAAGCTTTCTTT. Protein: CASSSQGASTEAFF.

The chain uses TRBV29-1 and TRBJ1-1; unclear D gene. The CDR3 length is 12 residues. Looked up from germline, CDR1 is SQVTM and CDR2 is ANQGSEA. V lost 8 bases, J lost 10 bases, and 20 bases lay in between. Here the CDR3 reads CSSQLGGPGAFF. As DNA, the CDR3 is TGCAGCTCCCAACTGGGCGGGCCTGGAGCTTTCTTT.

This chain links TRBV27 with TRBJ2-7; tentatively, D is TRBD2 (6 bases). Germline CDR1 reads MNHEY; CDR2 reads SMNVEV (reference sequence). The germline V and J ends were trimmed by 2 bases and 6 bases, with 11 bases remaining between them. This CDR3 comprises 13 residues. CDR3 loop: CASSLVGGSEQYF. The CDR3 nucleotides are TGTGCCAGCAGTTTAGTGGGGGGATCCGAGCAGTACTTC.

This clone occurred once. The chain uses TRBV7-2 and TRBJ2-3, with D perhaps matching TRBD2 (6 bases). Trimming shortened V by 1 base and J by 2 bases, and 13 bases separated the two germline ends. Germline lookup yields CDR1 SGHTA and CDR2 FQGNSA. The length of the CDR3 is 16 residues. CDR3 nucleotides: TGTGCCAGCAGCTTAGTACCGGCGGGGAACACAGATACGCAGTATTTT. Encoded protein: CASSLVPAGNTDTQYF. Looking up the rest from reference TRBV7-2 and TRBJ2-3 gives the full variable domain: GAGVSQSPSNKVTEKGKDVELRCDPISGHTALYWYRQSLGQGLEFLIYFQGNSAPDKSGLPSDRFSAERTGGSVSTLTIQRTQQEDSAVYLCASSLVPAGNTDTQYFGPGTRLTVL.

The gene calls are TRBV7-2 and TRBJ2-3; 8 bases fit TRBD2. J was trimmed by 2 bases and V by 6 bases; bases with no gene match: 10. The germline V gene encodes CDR1 SGHTA and CDR2 FQGNSA. There are 16 residues in the CDR3. The CDR3 nucleotides read TGTGCCAGCAGTGTTGTCCTAGCGGGCCCCACAGATACGCAGTATTTT. It yields the protein CASSVVLAGPTDTQYF. Variable domain in full (rest from reference TRBV7-2 and TRBJ2-3): GAGVSQSPSNKVTEKGKDVELRCDPISGHTALYWYRQSLGQGLEFLIYFQGNSAPDKSGLPSDRFSAERTGGSVSTLTIQRTQQEDSAVYLCASSVVLAGPTDTQYFGPGTRLTVL.

The rearrangement links TRBV11-1 to TRBJ2-3; D remains unclear. Germline CDR1 reads SGHAT; CDR2 reads FQDESV (reference sequence). With 2 bases removed from V and 4 bases from J, the gap between germline ends came to 7 bases. The CDR3 has 13 residues. The CDR3 loop is CASSLSQADTQYF. The CDR3 DNA reads TGTGCCAGCAGCTTATCCCAGGCAGATACGCAGTATTTT.

This clone was recorded once. The V call is TRBV28, the J call TRBJ1-5; unclear D gene. The V gene lost 1 base and the J gene lost 2 bases, with 9 bases spanning the gap. The V gene's germline CDR1 is MDHEN and CDR2 SYDVKM. There are 15 residues in the CDR3. The CDR3 loop reads CASSLLTARNQPQHF. For the CDR3, the DNA is TGTGCCAGCAGTTTATTAACAGCACGCAATCAGCCCCAGCATTTT.

The V gene is TRBV7-2, the J gene TRBJ2-6; D may be TRBD1 (5 bases). Trimming stripped 2 bases from V and 2 bases from J, with 7 bases between. The CDR3 is 15 residues long. Germline CDR1 SGHTA, CDR2 FQGNSA. CDR3 DNA sequence: TGTGCCAGCAGCTTACAGGGTACTGGGGCCAACGTCCTGACTTTC. This encodes CASSLQGTGANVLTF.

The chain links TRBV2 to TRBJ2-7; 7 bases match TRBD1. The V gene end was trimmed by 5 bases and the J gene end by 0 bases; junction bases not matched to a gene: 7. This CDR3 has 15 residues. Germline CDR1 and CDR2: SNHLY and FYNNEI. The CDR3 DNA reads TGTGCCAGCAGTACTAGGACAGGCTTCTCCTACGAGCAGTACTTC. Protein sequence: CASSTRTGFSYEQYF.

The chain recombines TRBV5-1 with TRBJ2-5; 7 nucleotides line up with TRBD1. Germline trimming cut 0 bases from V and 2 bases from J; bases unmatched to any gene: 1. CDR1 is SGHRS, CDR2 YFSETQ, per germline. This CDR3 is 14 amino acids long. This CDR3 is CASSLGQGQETQYF. CDR3 in DNA: TGCGCCAGCAGCTTGGGACAGGGACAAGAGACCCAGTACTTC.